These T cell receptor beta chains were read from a single sample in a study of OX40 agonist ivuxolimab in advanced cancers. Clones were sequenced by immunoSEQ multiplex PCR, and TCRdb holds only the in-frame ones, with some missing. The sample lists 60,000 or so clones; around four fifths were seen once. The sample in question was CD4+ or CD8+ T cells sorted from blood, obtained in a trial of the OX40 agonist ivuxolimab. These TCRs come from an adult with an advanced solid tumor such as melanoma, head and neck, liver or kidney cancer. Each CDR3 is given with its conserved first and last residue. The D gene is left open where the match is weak. Not every row has a clone size; where given, it reads once, few, many or a size class.

abundance: -
j_gene: TRBJ1-1
d_gene: TRBD1
v_gene: TRBV7-3
CDR3nt: TGTGCCAGCAGCTTTCACTCGGGACAGGGGAGGTCGAACACTGAAGCTTTCTTT
CDR3aa: CASSFHSGQGRSNTEAFF

abundance: few
j_gene: TRBJ1-1
d_gene: TRBD1
v_gene: TRBV27
CDR3nt: TGTGCCAGCAGTGTGTGGGACAGGAACACTGAAGCTTTCTTT
CDR3aa: CASSVWDRNTEAFF

abundance: few
j_gene: TRBJ2-1
d_gene: TRBD2
v_gene: TRBV11-3
CDR3nt: TGTGCCAGCAGCTTAGAAGCGGGGGGTTACTACAATGAGCAGTTCTTC
CDR3aa: CASSLEAGGYYNEQFF

abundance: -
j_gene: TRBJ1-4
d_gene: -
v_gene: TRBV6-1
CDR3nt: TGTGCCAGCAGTGAATCGTCTTGGGAAAAACTGTTTTTT
CDR3aa: CASSESSWEKLFF

abundance: -
j_gene: TRBJ1-2
d_gene: -
v_gene: TRBV15
CDR3nt: TGTGCCACCAGCAGAGACGGAAAGTATGGCTACACCTTC
CDR3aa: CATSRDGKYGYTF

abundance: -
j_gene: TRBJ1-2
d_gene: -
v_gene: TRBV5-6
CDR3nt: TGTGCCAGCAGCTCCAGGGCGGGCTACACCTTC
CDR3aa: CASSSRAGYTF

abundance: -
j_gene: TRBJ1-2
d_gene: -
v_gene: TRBV13
CDR3nt: TGTGCCAGCAGCTTAAGGGAGGACCTCTGGGGCTACACCTTC
CDR3aa: CASSLREDLWGYTF

abundance: medium-sized
j_gene: TRBJ1-5
d_gene: -
v_gene: TRBV2
CDR3nt: TGTGCCAGCAAGGAAATGGAGGAACAGCCCCAGCATTTT
CDR3aa: CASKEMEEQPQHF

abundance: once
j_gene: TRBJ1-2
d_gene: -
v_gene: TRBV5-1
CDR3nt: TGCGCCAGCAGCTTGGGTGACAGCGCGTATGGCTACACCTTC
CDR3aa: CASSLGDSAYGYTF

abundance: -
j_gene: TRBJ2-1
d_gene: -
v_gene: TRBV7-8
CDR3nt: TGTGCCAGCAGCTTAGGGGGCGGAGATATACCCAATGAGCAGTTCTTC
CDR3aa: CASSLGGGDIPNEQFF

abundance: -
j_gene: TRBJ2-5
d_gene: TRBD2
v_gene: TRBV27
CDR3nt: TGTGCCAGCAGCCAGGATGGGCGGGGGGGCACGGGTGAGACCCAGTACTTC
CDR3aa: CASSQDGRGGTGETQYF

abundance: -
j_gene: TRBJ2-4
d_gene: -
v_gene: TRBV6-1
CDR3nt: TGTGCCAGCAGTGAAGCGTCGGGTGGAGCCAAAAACATTCAGTACTTC
CDR3aa: CASSEASGGAKNIQYF

abundance: -
j_gene: TRBJ1-1
d_gene: -
v_gene: TRBV6-6
CDR3nt: TGTGCCAGCAACAACCAGGGGCGGAACACTGAAGCTTTCTTT
CDR3aa: CASNNQGRNTEAFF

abundance: -
j_gene: TRBJ1-1
d_gene: TRBD1
v_gene: TRBV9
CDR3nt: TGTGCCAGCAGCGGAGGGGACAGGTTGAACACTGAAGCTTTCTTT
CDR3aa: CASSGGDRLNTEAFF

abundance: -
j_gene: TRBJ1-2
d_gene: TRBD1
v_gene: TRBV9
CDR3nt: TGTGCCAGCAACAAGGGACAGGAGACTAACTATGGCTACACCTTC
CDR3aa: CASNKGQETNYGYTF

abundance: -
j_gene: TRBJ1-3
d_gene: TRBD1
v_gene: TRBV19
CDR3nt: TGTGCCAGTAGGGACAGGAGGTCTAACACCATATATTTT
CDR3aa: CASRDRRSNTIYF

abundance: -
j_gene: TRBJ1-4
d_gene: -
v_gene: TRBV28
CDR3nt: TGTGCCACAACAGATCCAACTAATGAAAAACTGTTTTTT
CDR3aa: CATTDPTNEKLFF

abundance: -
j_gene: TRBJ1-4
d_gene: -
v_gene: TRBV27
CDR3nt: TGTGCCAGCAGTTTATCCTTTGCAACTAATGAAAAACTGTTTTTT
CDR3aa: CASSLSFATNEKLFF

abundance: -
j_gene: TRBJ1-1
d_gene: -
v_gene: TRBV28
CDR3nt: TGTGCCAGCACCCTGCAGGGGACGGCTTTCTTT
CDR3aa: CASTLQGTAFF

abundance: -
j_gene: TRBJ1-2
d_gene: -
v_gene: TRBV6-9
CDR3nt: TGTGCCAGCAGTTCCGGCGGGCCGCGCCTAGGAATTAACTATGGCTACACCTTC
CDR3aa: CASSSGGPRLGINYGYTF

abundance: -
j_gene: TRBJ1-1
d_gene: TRBD1
v_gene: TRBV5-1
CDR3nt: TGCGCCAGCAGCGGAACAGGGGTGACTGAAGCTTTCTTT
CDR3aa: CASSGTGVTEAFF

abundance: -
j_gene: TRBJ2-7
d_gene: TRBD2
v_gene: TRBV7-9
CDR3nt: TGTGCCAGCACGCGCGCGGGGGGGTACGAGCAGTACTTC
CDR3aa: CASTRAGGYEQYF

abundance: few
j_gene: TRBJ1-1
d_gene: -
v_gene: TRBV6-1
CDR3nt: TGTGCCAGCAGTGAACAGGGGAACACTGAAGCTTTCTTT
CDR3aa: CASSEQGNTEAFF

abundance: -
j_gene: TRBJ2-2
d_gene: TRBD2
v_gene: TRBV6-6
CDR3nt: TGTGCCAGCGAGAGGACTAGCTGGTACACCGGGGAGCTGTTTTTT
CDR3aa: CASERTSWYTGELFF

abundance: once
j_gene: TRBJ2-5
d_gene: TRBD1
v_gene: TRBV4-2
CDR3nt: TGTGCCAGCAGCCCTACGGGACAGGGAGGCGAGACCCAGTACTTC
CDR3aa: CASSPTGQGGETQYF

abundance: -
j_gene: TRBJ1-3
d_gene: -
v_gene: TRBV15
CDR3nt: TGTGCCACCAGCAGAGATACAGGCGGGGGAAACACCATATATTTT
CDR3aa: CATSRDTGGGNTIYF

abundance: -
j_gene: TRBJ1-2
d_gene: -
v_gene: TRBV6-6
CDR3nt: TGTGCCAGCAGTTACTCGTCGGGAGGCGGCTACACCTTC
CDR3aa: CASSYSSGGGYTF

abundance: -
j_gene: TRBJ1-4
d_gene: TRBD1
v_gene: TRBV6-5
CDR3nt: TGTGCCAGCAGATGGCGACAGGGGGGTGAAAAACTGTTTTTT
CDR3aa: CASRWRQGGEKLFF

abundance: -
j_gene: TRBJ1-2
d_gene: -
v_gene: TRBV5-1
CDR3nt: TGCGCCAGCAGCTCCGGGACCCCTCGTGGCTACACCTTC
CDR3aa: CASSSGTPRGYTF

abundance: few
j_gene: TRBJ1-4
d_gene: -
v_gene: TRBV6-7
CDR3nt: TGTGCCAGCAGTTACTCCGGGACGGTCGAGGGACTGTTTTTT
CDR3aa: CASSYSGTVEGLFF

abundance: -
j_gene: TRBJ2-3
d_gene: -
v_gene: TRBV21-1
CDR3nt: TGTGCCAGCAGCACCAGCTGCGGGGGGGCGTTAGGTACAGATACGCAGTATTTT
CDR3aa: CASSTSCGGALGTDTQYF

abundance: -
j_gene: TRBJ1-5
d_gene: TRBD1
v_gene: TRBV6-1
CDR3nt: TGTGCCAGCGAGAGGGGGCAGAATCAGCCCCAGCATTTT
CDR3aa: CASERGQNQPQHF

abundance: -
j_gene: TRBJ2-2
d_gene: -
v_gene: TRBV11-2
CDR3nt: TGTGCCAGCAGCTTAGGCCGGTGGCAGACCACCGGGGAGCTGTTTTTT
CDR3aa: CASSLGRWQTTGELFF

abundance: -
j_gene: TRBJ1-2
d_gene: TRBD1
v_gene: TRBV28
CDR3nt: TGTGCCAGCAGCCCCGGGGGAGGGGGCGAGGTGTTGGACTATGGCTACACCTTC
CDR3aa: CASSPGGGGEVLDYGYTF

abundance: -
j_gene: TRBJ2-3
d_gene: TRBD2
v_gene: TRBV10-3
CDR3nt: TGTGCCATCAGGACTCTAGCGGGGGGGGGAGATACGCAGTATTTT
CDR3aa: CAIRTLAGGGDTQYF

abundance: once
j_gene: TRBJ1-1
d_gene: -
v_gene: TRBV11-1
CDR3nt: TGTGCCAGCAGCTTAGCGGGCGGGCGCACTGAAGCTTTCTTT
CDR3aa: CASSLAGGRTEAFF

abundance: -
j_gene: TRBJ1-2
d_gene: -
v_gene: TRBV2
CDR3nt: TGTGCCAGCAGCGGACAGTCTAACTATGGCTACACCTTC
CDR3aa: CASSGQSNYGYTF

abundance: -
j_gene: TRBJ2-7
d_gene: -
v_gene: TRBV15
CDR3nt: TGTGCCACCAGCAGGCGTGAGCGGATCAGGGAACGGGTGCACTACGAGCAGTACTTC
CDR3aa: CATSRRERIRERVHYEQYF

abundance: -
j_gene: TRBJ2-3
d_gene: -
v_gene: TRBV7-8
CDR3nt: TGTGCCAGCAGCCCGCGGGGACCCTCTAGCACAGATACGCAGTATTTT
CDR3aa: CASSPRGPSSTDTQYF

abundance: -
j_gene: TRBJ2-5
d_gene: -
v_gene: TRBV11-3
CDR3nt: TGTGCCAGCAGGAGGACAGAAGAGACCCAGTACTTC
CDR3aa: CASRRTEETQYF

abundance: -
j_gene: TRBJ1-5
d_gene: -
v_gene: TRBV28
CDR3nt: TGTGCCAGCAGCGACAATCAGCCCCAGCATTTT
CDR3aa: CASSDNQPQHF

abundance: -
j_gene: TRBJ2-3
d_gene: TRBD1
v_gene: TRBV9
CDR3nt: TGTGCCAGCAGCTCTGGACAGGGGGAGAGGACAACAGATACGCAGTATTTT
CDR3aa: CASSSGQGERTTDTQYF

abundance: -
j_gene: TRBJ2-7
d_gene: TRBD1
v_gene: TRBV6-1
CDR3nt: TGTGCCAGCAGTGCTAGCCGTCCCGGGACAGTCTCCTACGAGCAGTACTTC
CDR3aa: CASSASRPGTVSYEQYF